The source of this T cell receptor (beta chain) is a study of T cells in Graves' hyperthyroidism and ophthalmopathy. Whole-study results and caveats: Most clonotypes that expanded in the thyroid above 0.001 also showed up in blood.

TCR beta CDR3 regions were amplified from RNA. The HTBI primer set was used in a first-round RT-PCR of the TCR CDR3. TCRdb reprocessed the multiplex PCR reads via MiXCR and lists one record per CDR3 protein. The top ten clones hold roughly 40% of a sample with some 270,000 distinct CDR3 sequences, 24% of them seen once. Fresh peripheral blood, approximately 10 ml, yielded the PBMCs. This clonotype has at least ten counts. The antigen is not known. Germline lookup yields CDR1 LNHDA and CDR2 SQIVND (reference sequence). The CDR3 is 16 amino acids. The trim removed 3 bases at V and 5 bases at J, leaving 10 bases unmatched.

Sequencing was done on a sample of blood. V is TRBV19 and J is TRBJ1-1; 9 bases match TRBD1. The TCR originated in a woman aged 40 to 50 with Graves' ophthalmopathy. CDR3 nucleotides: TGTGCCAGTAGTATCGAAACAGGGGGCGCGGGGACTGAAGCTTTCTTT. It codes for CASSIETGGAGTEAFF.